This passage covers 9 T cell receptor beta chains from one sample sequenced in a study of chemoradiotherapy in HPV16-positive cancers. Here immunoSEQ multiplex PCR was the method, and the copy in TCRdb shows in-frame clones only, minus some. The sample includes some 5,000 clones, under 90% seen only once; the top ten take approximately 2.4%. The sequences come from tumor tissue, collected from a patient who underwent chemoradiotherapy. Receptor source: a human donor with HPV-associated anogenital cancer.

V usage is TRBV28 and J usage is TRBJ1-5; D ambiguous. The germline V and J ends were trimmed by 1 base and 5 bases, with 6 bases remaining between them. The germline CDR1 and CDR2 sequences are MDHEN and SYDVKM. This CDR3 has 13 amino acids. The CDR3 loop is CASSLSSYQPQHF. DNA of the CDR3: TGTGCCAGCAGTTTATCCAGCTATCAGCCCCAGCATTTT.

This chain uses TRBV14 with TRBJ1-2; D is perhaps TRBD1 (6 bases). This CDR3 has 14 residues. Trimming removed 2 bases from V and 2 bases from J, with 9 bases in between. Germline CDR1 and CDR2: SGHDN and FVKESK. The CDR3 DNA reads TGTGCCAGCAGCCAACTGACAGGCAACTATGGCTACACCTTC. The encoded protein is CASSQLTGNYGYTF.

This chain joins TRBV5-1 and TRBJ2-7; D possibly matches TRBD1 or TRBD2 (5 bases each). The CDR3 totals 14 residues. V was shortened by 1 base and J by 6 bases, with 14 bases between the two germline ends. In germline, CDR1 is SGHRS, CDR2 YFSETQ. CDR3 amino acids: CASSLLPTRGEQYV. The CDR3, as DNA: TGCGCCAGCAGCTTGCTCCCGACGAGGGGCGAGCAGTACGTC.

This clone has a single count. The chain recombines TRBV28 with TRBJ1-1; TRBD1 might be the D (6 bases). The CDR3 runs 16 residues. Trimming took 5 bases from V and 0 from J, leaving 16 bases between them. Germline lookup yields CDR1 MDHEN and CDR2 SYDVKM. The CDR3 nucleotides are TGTGCCAGCAGTCCACTGTGGGGGCCAATGAACACTGAAGCTTTCTTT. It codes for CASSPLWGPMNTEAFF.

This chain's CDR3 is CASSIAGGRTDTQYF. The CDR3 nucleotides read TGTGCCAGCAGCATAGCGGGGGGGCGCACAGATACGCAGTATTTT. This sequence joins TRBV11-2 and TRBJ2-3, with 11 bases matching TRBD2. The CDR3 totals 15 residues. V shed 5 bases and J 1 base; nucleotides not matched to a gene: 2. From germline, CDR1 is SGHAT and CDR2 FQNNGV. Filled out from reference TRBV11-2 and TRBJ2-3, the complete variable domain reads EAGVAQSPRYKIIEKRQSVAFWCNPISGHATLYWYQQILGQGPKLLIQFQNNGVVDDSQLPKDRFSAERLKGVDSTLKIQPAKLEDSAVYLCASSIAGGRTDTQYFGPGTRLTVL.

The rearrangement links TRBV28 to TRBJ2-6; no reliable D call. Per germline, CDR1 MDHEN and CDR2 SYDVKM. This CDR3 is 13 amino acids long. Between the trimmed V and J ends, which lost 6 bases and 2 bases, there was a span of 5 bases. For the CDR3, the DNA is TGTGCCAGCAGATTAACTGGGGCCAACGTCCTGACTTTC. It codes for CASRLTGANVLTF.

V and J are TRBV11-2 and TRBJ2-7; the match to TRBD1 covers 7 bases. Trimming cost V 0 bases and J 2 bases; bases outside gene matches: 1. Germline CDR1 is SGHAT and CDR2 is FQNNGV. The CDR3 length is 14 residues. The CDR3 sequence: CASSLETGTYEQYF. The DNA of the CDR3 is TGTGCCAGCAGCTTAGAGACAGGGACCTACGAGCAGTACTTC.

V usage is TRBV5-6 and J usage is TRBJ2-2, with 7 bases matching TRBD2. This CDR3 has 16 amino acids. V shed 1 base and J 5 bases; nucleotides not matched to a gene: 8. From germline, CDR1 is SGHDT and CDR2 YYEEEE. The CDR3 spells CASSLSAGVQTGELFF. CDR3 DNA: TGTGCCAGCAGCTTGAGCGCGGGAGTACAGACCGGGGAGCTGTTTTTT.

This sequence joins TRBV2 and TRBJ1-1, with D maybe TRBD1 (5 bases). V lost 4 bases, J lost 5 bases, and 17 bases lay in between. The CDR3 contains 15 residues. Germline-derived CDR1 and CDR2 are SNHLY and FYNNEI. CDR3 nucleotide sequence: TGTGCCAGCAGTGTAGTAAGGGGAAGTGGGACTGAAGCTTTCTTT. This encodes CASSVVRGSGTEAFF.